Reported below is one T cell receptor (beta chain). The identical CDR3 is also encoded by other nucleotide sequences in the sample. The entry originates in a study of shared clonotypes between healthy human individuals. Repertoires were generated with immunoSEQ multiplex PCR, while TCRdb's copy carries only in-frame clones and drops some. Of approximately 2.3 million clones in the sample, just over 90% were seen once. Per germline, CDR1 SNHLY and CDR2 FYNNEI. This CDR3 comprises 13 residues. Trimming removed 6 bases at V and 0 bases at J, with 6 bases between. The rearrangement joins TRBV2 to TRBJ2-1; D not resolved. The specimen was naive CD4+ T cells from PBMCs. Regarding subset: CD45RA+ positively selected. The sequence was obtained from a man between 18 and 35 years old in good health. Some clones in this sample may be carry-over from other donors' samples. The CDR3 DNA sequence: TGTGCCAGCAGGGGCGGCTCCTACAATGAGCAGTTCTTC. Translating it yields CASRGGSYNEQFF.